This is a list of T cell receptor beta chains from one sample in a study of radiotherapy plus CTLA-4 blockade in lung cancer. Profiled with immunoSEQ multiplex PCR; TCRdb holds only in-frame clones, not every one. The sample yields some 38,000 clones, about 73% seen once. The sample here was peripheral blood, taken from a patient treated with radiotherapy plus ipilimumab. The receptor source for this set is a human donor with non-small cell lung cancer who had stable disease on radiotherapy plus ipilimumab. CDR3s include the opening cysteine and the closing phenylalanine or tryptophan. A D gene is named only where the DNA matches it firmly. Clone size is shown for a subset of rows, as once, few, many or a class of expanded clone.

abundance	j_gene	v_gene	d_gene	CDR3nt	CDR3aa
few	TRBJ2-4	TRBV25-1	TRBD1	TGTGCCAGCAGTAGAACAGGGGACGGGGCCAAAAACATTCAGTACTTC	CASSRTGDGAKNIQYF
medium-sized	TRBJ1-2	TRBV5-8	TRBD1	TGTGCCAGCAGCTTGTTTTTGACAGGGATGTATCGTGGCTACACCTTC	CASSLFLTGMYRGYTF
few	TRBJ1-1	TRBV18	.	TGTGCCAGCTCACCACCGACAGAAAAAGCTTTCTTT	CASSPPTEKAFF
.	TRBJ1-5	TRBV28	.	TGTGCCAGCAGTGAATCGGCCAGGAGCAGCCAGCCCCAGCATTTT	CASSESARSSQPQHF
.	TRBJ2-2	TRBV7-6	TRBD2	TGTGCCACTATTAGCGGGGGGCCAGAGAGCACCGGGGAGCTGTTTTTT	CATISGGPESTGELFF
few	TRBJ1-2	TRBV19	.	TGTGCCAGTAGTCCCCGGGTTGGAACCGACTATGGCTACACCTTC	CASSPRVGTDYGYTF
.	TRBJ2-7	TRBV28	.	TGTGCCAGCAGTTTAAGCGGCCTCGACTCCTACGAGCAGTACTTC	CASSLSGLDSYEQYF
.	TRBJ2-7	TRBV5-6	TRBD2	TGTGCCAGCAGCCTAGCGGGGGAAAGGCACGAGCAGTACTTC	CASSLAGERHEQYF
.	TRBJ1-2	TRBV27	.	TGTGCCAGCAGTTTGATTGGCCGAGAGGGCTACACCTTC	CASSLIGREGYTF
.	TRBJ1-1	TRBV5-1	TRBD1	TGCGCCAGCAGCTTCCCTGCCGGGACAGGGCGGAGGAACACTGAAGCTTTCTTT	CASSFPAGTGRRNTEAFF
.	TRBJ2-5	TRBV14	TRBD2	TGTGCCAGCAGCCAAGGACTTCTTAGCGGGGGGGCTGCAGAGACCCAGTACTTC	CASSQGLLSGGAAETQYF
.	TRBJ1-1	TRBV5-4	.	TGTGCCAGCAGCTTCGCAGAGAACACTGAAGCTTTCTTT	CASSFAENTEAFF
.	TRBJ2-2	TRBV13	TRBD2	TGTGCCAGCAGCTCCCAGACTAGCGAGTTTTATAGGGAGCTGTTTTTT	CASSSQTSEFYRELFF
.	TRBJ2-1	TRBV11-3	.	TGTGCCAGCAGCTTAGAGAGGAATGAGCAGTTCTTC	CASSLERNEQFF
once	TRBJ1-2	TRBV11-2	.	TGTGCCAGCAGCTTAGATCCTAAGGTCCTAAGCGACTATGGCTACACCTTC	CASSLDPKVLSDYGYTF
.	TRBJ2-6	TRBV15	TRBD1	TGTGCCACCAGCAGAGAAGGACAGGGGGTGGTAGGGGCCAACGTCCTGACTTTC	CATSREGQGVVGANVLTF
.	TRBJ1-6	TRBV6-4	.	TGTGCCAGCAGCAACAGGAGCCGCTATAATTCACCCCTCCACTTT	CASSNRSRYNSPLHF